This TCR beta chain was obtained from a study of T cells of healthy individuals. TCRdb ran MiXCR on the 5' RACE reads and lists one entry per CDR3 protein. The sample yields 95,000 to 100,000 distinct CDR3 sequences, 15% to 20% seen once. The V and J ends lost 5 bases and 2 bases respectively, with 6 bases between them. This CDR3 spans 12 amino acids. Germline V gives CDR1 MDHEN, CDR2 SYDVKM. The chain combines TRBV28 with TRBJ2-5; no reliable D call. The TCR comes from a human donor in good health. The DNA for the CDR3 is TGTGCCAGCAGTCAGGAGCAAGAGACCCAGTACTTC. Its protein is CASSQEQETQYF.